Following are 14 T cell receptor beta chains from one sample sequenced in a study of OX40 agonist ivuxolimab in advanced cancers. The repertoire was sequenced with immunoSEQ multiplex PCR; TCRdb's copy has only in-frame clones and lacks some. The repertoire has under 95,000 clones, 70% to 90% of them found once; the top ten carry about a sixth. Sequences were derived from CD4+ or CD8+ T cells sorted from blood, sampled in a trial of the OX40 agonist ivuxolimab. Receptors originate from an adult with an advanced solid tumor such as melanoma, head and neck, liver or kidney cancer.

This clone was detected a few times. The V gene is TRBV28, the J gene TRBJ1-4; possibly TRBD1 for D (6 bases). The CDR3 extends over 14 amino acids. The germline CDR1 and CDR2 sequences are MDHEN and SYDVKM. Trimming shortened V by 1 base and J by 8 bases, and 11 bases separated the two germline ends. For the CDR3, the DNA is TGTGCCAGCAGTTTATCGCAGGGGCGGGAAAAACTGTTTTTT. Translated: CASSLSQGREKLFF.

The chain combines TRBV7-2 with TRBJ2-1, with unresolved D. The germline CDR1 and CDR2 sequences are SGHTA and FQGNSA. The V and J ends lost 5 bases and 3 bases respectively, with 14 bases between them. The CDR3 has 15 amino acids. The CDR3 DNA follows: TGTGCCAGCAGCGTCAGTTTAGGGAACTACAATGAGCAGTTCTTC. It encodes CASSVSLGNYNEQFF.

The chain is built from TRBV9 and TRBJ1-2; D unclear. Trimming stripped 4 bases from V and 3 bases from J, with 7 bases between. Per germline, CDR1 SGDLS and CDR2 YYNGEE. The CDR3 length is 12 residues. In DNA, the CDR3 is TGTGCCAGCAGCCCTTTGGACTATGGCTACACCTTC. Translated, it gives CASSPLDYGYTF.

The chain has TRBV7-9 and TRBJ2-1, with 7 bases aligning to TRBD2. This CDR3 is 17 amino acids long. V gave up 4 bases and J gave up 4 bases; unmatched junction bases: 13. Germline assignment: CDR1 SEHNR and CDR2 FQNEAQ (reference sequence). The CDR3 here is CASSSRGDGTSYNEQFF. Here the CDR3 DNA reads TGTGCCAGCAGCTCCCGGGGGGACGGCACTTCTTACAATGAGCAGTTCTTC.

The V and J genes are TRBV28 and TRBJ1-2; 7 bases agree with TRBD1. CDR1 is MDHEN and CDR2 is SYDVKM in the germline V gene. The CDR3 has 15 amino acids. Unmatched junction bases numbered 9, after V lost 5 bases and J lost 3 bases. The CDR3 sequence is CASSPPLGQHYGYTF. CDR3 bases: TGTGCCAGCAGTCCCCCGCTGGGACAGCACTATGGCTACACCTTC.

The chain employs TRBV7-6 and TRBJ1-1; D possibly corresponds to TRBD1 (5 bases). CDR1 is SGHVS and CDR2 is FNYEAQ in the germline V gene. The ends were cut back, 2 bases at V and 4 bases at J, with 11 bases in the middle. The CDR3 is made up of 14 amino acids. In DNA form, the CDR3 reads TGTGCCAGCAGCTTAACTCGAGGGGCCACTGAAGCTTTCTTT. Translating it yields CASSLTRGATEAFF. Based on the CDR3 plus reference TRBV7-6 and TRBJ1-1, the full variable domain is GAGVSQSPRYKVTKRGQDVALRCDPISGHVSLYWYRQALGQGPEFLTYFNYEAQQDKSGLPNDRFSAERPEGSISTLTIQRTEQRDSAMYRCASSLTRGATEAFFGQGTRLTVV.

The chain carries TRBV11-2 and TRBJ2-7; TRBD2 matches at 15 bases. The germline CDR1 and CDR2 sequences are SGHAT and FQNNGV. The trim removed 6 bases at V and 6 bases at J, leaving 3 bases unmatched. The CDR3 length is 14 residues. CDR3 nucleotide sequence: TGTGCCAGCAGTACGGGACTAGCGGGAGGCGAGCAGTACTTC. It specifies CASSTGLAGGEQYF.

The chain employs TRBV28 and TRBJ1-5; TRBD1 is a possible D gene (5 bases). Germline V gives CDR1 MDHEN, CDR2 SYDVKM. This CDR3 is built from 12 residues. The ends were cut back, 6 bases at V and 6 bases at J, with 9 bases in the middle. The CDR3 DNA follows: TGTGCCAGCAGGAAGGGGAGTCAGCCCCAGCATTTT. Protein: CASRKGSQPQHF.

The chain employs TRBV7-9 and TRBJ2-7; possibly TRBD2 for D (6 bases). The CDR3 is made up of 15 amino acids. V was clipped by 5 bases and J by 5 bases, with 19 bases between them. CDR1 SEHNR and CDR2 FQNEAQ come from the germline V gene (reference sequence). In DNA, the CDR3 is TGTGCCAGCAGCCCCCGGCGGGGAGACAGCAACGAGCAGTACTTC. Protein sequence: CASSPRRGDSNEQYF.

The CDR3 bases are TGTGCCAGCAGGAGCCCCGCAGGGGGTTTCACTGAAGCTTTCTTT. Its protein is CASRSPAGGFTEAFF. The chain employs TRBV6-5 and TRBJ1-1; 7 bases line up with TRBD1. The J segment lost 4 bases and the V segment lost 6 bases, leaving 11 bases of the junction unmatched. Germline V lookup: CDR1 MNHEY, CDR2 SVGAGI. The CDR3 is 15 amino acids.

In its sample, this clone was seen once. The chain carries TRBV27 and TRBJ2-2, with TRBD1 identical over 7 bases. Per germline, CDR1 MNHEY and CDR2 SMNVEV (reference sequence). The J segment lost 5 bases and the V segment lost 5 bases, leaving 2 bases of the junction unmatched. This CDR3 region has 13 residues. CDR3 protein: CASSLTGTGELFF. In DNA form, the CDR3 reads TGTGCCAGCAGTCTGACAGGGACCGGGGAGCTGTTTTTT.

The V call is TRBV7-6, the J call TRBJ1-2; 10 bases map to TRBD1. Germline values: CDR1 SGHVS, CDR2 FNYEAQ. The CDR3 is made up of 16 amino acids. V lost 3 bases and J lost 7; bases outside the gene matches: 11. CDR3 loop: CASSLLGGTGEGGYTF. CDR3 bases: TGTGCCAGCAGCTTGCTAGGGGGGACAGGGGAAGGTGGCTACACCTTC.

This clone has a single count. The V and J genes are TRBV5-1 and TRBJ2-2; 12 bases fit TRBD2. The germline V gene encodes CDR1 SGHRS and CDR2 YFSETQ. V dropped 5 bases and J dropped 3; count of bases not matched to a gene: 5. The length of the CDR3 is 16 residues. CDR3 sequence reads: CASRELAGGDTGELFF. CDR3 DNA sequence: TGCGCCAGCAGGGAACTAGCGGGAGGAGACACCGGGGAGCTGTTTTTT.

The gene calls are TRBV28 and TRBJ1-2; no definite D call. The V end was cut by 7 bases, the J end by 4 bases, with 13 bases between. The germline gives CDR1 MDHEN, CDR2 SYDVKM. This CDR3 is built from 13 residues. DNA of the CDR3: TGTGCCAGCACTACCCTCCCAGGCTATGGCTACACCTTC. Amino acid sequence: CASTTLPGYGYTF.